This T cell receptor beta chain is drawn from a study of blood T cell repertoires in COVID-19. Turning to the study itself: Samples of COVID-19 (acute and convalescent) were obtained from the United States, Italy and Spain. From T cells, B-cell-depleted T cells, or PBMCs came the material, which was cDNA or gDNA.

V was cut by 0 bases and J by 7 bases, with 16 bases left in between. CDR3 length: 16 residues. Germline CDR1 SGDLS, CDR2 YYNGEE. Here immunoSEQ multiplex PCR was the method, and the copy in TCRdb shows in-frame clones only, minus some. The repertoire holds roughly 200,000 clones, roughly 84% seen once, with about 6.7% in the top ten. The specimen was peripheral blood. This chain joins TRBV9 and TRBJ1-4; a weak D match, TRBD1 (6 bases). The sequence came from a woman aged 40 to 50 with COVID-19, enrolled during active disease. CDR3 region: CASSVGSGLQGEKLFF. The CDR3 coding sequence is TGTGCCAGCAGCGTAGGTTCTGGGCTACAGGGTGAAAAACTGTTTTTT.